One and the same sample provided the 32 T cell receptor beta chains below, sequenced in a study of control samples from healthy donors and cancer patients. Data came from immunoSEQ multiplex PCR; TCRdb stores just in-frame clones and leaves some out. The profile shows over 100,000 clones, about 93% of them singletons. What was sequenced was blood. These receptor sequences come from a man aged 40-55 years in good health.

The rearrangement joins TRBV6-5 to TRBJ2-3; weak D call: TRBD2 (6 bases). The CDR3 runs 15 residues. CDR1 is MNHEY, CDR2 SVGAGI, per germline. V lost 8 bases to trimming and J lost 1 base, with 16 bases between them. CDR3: CASFRDSRRTDTQYF. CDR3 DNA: TGTGCCAGCTTCCGGGACTCGAGGCGCACAGATACGCAGTATTTT.

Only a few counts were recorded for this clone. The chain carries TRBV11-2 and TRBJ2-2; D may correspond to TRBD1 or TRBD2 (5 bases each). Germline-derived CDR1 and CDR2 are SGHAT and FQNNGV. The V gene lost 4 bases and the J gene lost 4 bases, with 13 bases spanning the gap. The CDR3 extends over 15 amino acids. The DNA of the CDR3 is TGTGCCAGCAGCTCCTCGATCGGGACCACCGGGGAGCTGTTTTTT. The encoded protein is CASSSSIGTTGELFF. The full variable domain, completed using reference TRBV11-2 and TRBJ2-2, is EAGVAQSPRYKIIEKRQSVAFWCNPISGHATLYWYQQILGQGPKLLIQFQNNGVVDDSQLPKDRFSAERLKGVDSTLKIQPAKLEDSAVYLCASSSSIGTTGELFFGEGSRLTVL.

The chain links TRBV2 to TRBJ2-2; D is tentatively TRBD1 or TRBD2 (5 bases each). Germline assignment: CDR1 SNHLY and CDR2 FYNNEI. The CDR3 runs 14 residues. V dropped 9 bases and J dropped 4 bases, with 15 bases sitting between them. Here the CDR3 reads CASNQGAGTGELFF. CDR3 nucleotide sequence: TGTGCCAGTAACCAGGGTGCGGGCACCGGGGAGCTGTTTTTT.

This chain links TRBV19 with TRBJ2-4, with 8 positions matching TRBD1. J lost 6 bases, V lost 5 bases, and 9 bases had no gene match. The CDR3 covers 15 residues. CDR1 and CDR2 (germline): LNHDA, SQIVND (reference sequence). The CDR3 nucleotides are TGTGCCAGTAGTTACAAAACAGGGGGGAGAAACATTCAGTACTTC. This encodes CASSYKTGGRNIQYF.

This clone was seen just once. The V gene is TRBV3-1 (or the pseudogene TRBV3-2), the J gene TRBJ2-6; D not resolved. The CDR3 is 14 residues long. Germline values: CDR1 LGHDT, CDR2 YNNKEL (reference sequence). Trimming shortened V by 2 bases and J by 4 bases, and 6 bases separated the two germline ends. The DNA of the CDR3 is TGTGCCAGCAGCCAAATTTCCGGGGCCAACGTCCTGACTTTC. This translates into CASSQISGANVLTF.

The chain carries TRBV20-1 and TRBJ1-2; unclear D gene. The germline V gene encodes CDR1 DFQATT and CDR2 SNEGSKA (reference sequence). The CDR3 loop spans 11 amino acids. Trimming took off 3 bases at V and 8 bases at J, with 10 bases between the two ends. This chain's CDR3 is CSASAVGGYTF. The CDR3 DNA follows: TGCAGTGCTAGTGCAGTTGGAGGCTACACCTTC.

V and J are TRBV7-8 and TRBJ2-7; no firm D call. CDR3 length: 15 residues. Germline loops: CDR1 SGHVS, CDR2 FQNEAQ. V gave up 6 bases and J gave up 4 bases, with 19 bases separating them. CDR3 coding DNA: TGTGCCAGCAGTCGTTTTCTATCGACCTCGTACGAGCAGTACTTC. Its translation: CASSRFLSTSYEQYF.

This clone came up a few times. The CDR3 nucleotides read TGTGCCAGCAGCATCCACCCCAGGGGGCGATACAATGAGCAGTTCTTC. The encoded protein is CASSIHPRGRYNEQFF. This rearrangement joins TRBV7-3 to TRBJ2-1; 8 bases align to TRBD1. Germline lookup yields CDR1 SGHTA and CDR2 FQGTGA. Trimming cost V 5 bases and J 4 bases; bases outside gene matches: 10. The CDR3 runs 16 residues.

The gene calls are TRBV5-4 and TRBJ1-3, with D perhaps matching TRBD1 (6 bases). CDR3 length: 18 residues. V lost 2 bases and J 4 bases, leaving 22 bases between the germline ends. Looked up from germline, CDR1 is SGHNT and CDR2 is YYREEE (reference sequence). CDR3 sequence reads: CASSLDLPGAPSGNTIYF. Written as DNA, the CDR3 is TGTGCCAGCAGCTTAGATTTGCCGGGGGCGCCCTCCGGAAACACCATATATTTT. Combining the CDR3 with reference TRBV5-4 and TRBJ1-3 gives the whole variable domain ETGVTQSPTHLIKTRGQQVTLRCSSQSGHNTVSWYQQALGQGPQFIFQYYREEENGRGNFPPRFSGLQFPNYSSELNVNALELDDSALYLCASSLDLPGAPSGNTIYFGEGSWLTVV.

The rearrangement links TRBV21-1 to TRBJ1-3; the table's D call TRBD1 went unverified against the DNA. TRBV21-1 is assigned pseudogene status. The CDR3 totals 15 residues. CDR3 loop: CASRGSTALSNTIYF. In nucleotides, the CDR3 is TGTGCCAGCAGGGGATCGACAGCTCTTAGCAACACCATATATTTT.

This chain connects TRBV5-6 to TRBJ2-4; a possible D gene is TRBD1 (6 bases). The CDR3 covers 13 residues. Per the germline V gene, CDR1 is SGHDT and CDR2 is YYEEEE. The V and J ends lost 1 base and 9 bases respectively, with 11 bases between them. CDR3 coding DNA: TGTGCCAGCAGCTTGCCAGGGGTGGGCATTCAGTACTTC. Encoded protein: CASSLPGVGIQYF.

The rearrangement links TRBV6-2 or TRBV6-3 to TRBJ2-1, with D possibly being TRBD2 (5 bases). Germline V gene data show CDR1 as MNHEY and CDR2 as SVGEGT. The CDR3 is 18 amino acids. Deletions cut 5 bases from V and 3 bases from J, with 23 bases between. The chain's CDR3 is CASSHLPALTSFYNEQFF. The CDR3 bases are TGTGCCAGCAGTCACCTCCCGGCCCTAACTAGTTTCTACAATGAGCAGTTCTTC.

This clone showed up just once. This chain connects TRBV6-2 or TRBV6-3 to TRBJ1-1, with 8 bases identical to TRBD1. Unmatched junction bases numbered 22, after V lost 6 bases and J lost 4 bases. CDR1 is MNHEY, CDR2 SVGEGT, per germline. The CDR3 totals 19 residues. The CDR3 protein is CASSPGLGQGWRWGTEAFF. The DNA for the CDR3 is TGTGCCAGCAGCCCAGGCCTTGGACAGGGCTGGAGGTGGGGCACTGAAGCTTTCTTT.

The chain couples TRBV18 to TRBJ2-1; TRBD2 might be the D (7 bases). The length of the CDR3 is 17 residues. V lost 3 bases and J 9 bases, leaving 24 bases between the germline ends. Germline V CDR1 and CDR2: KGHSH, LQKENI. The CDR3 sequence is CASSPNGGAGTNGEQFF. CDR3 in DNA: TGTGCCAGCTCACCCAACGGGGGCGCAGGGACTAACGGTGAGCAGTTCTTC.

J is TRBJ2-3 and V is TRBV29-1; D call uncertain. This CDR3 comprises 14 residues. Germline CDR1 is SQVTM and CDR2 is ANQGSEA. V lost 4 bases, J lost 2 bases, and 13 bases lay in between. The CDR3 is CSVGSAPFTDTQYF. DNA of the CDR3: TGCAGCGTTGGGTCCGCCCCCTTCACAGATACGCAGTATTTT.

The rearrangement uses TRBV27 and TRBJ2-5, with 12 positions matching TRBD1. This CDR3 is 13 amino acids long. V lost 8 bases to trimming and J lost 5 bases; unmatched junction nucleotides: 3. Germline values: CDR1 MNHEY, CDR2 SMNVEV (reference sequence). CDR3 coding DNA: TGTGCCAGCGGGGACAGGGGGCGTGAGACCCAGTACTTC. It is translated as CASGDRGRETQYF.

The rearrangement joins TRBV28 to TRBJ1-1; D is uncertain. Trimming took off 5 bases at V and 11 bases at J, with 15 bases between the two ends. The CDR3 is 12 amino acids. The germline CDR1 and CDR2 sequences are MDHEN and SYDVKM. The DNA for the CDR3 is TGTGCCAGCAGTGCGAGACGGTTCGGGGCTTTCTTT. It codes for CASSARRFGAFF. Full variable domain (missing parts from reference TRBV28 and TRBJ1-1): DVKVTQSSRYLVKRTGEKVFLECVQDMDHENMFWYRQDPGLGLRLIYFSYDVKMKEKGDIPEGYSVSREKKERFSLILESASTNQTSMYLCASSARRFGAFFGQGTRLTVV.

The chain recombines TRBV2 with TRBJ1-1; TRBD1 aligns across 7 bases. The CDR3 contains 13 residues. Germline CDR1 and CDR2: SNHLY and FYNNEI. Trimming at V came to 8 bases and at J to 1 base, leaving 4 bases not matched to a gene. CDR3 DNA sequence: TGTGCCAGCGGCCGGGACAGGAACACTGAAGCTTTCTTT. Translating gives CASGRDRNTEAFF.

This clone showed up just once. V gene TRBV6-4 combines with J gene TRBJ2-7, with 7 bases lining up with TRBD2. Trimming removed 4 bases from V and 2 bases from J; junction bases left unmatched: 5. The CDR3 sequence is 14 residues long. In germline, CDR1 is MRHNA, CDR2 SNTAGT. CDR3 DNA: TGTGCCAGCAGTGGGGTAGCGGGCCCCTACGAGCAGTACTTC. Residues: CASSGVAGPYEQYF.

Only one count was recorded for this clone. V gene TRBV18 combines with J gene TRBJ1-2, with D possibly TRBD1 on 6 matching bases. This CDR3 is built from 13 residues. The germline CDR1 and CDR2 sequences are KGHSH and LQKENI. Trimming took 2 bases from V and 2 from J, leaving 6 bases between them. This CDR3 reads CASSPGQNYGYTF. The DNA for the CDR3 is TGTGCCAGCTCACCAGGACAGAACTATGGCTACACCTTC.

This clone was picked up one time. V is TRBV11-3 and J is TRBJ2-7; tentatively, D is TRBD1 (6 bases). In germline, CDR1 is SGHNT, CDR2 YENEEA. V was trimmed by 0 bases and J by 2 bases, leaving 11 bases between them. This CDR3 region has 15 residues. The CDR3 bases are TGTGCCAGCAGCTTAGATTCAGGGACAACCTACGAGCAGTACTTC. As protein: CASSLDSGTTYEQYF.

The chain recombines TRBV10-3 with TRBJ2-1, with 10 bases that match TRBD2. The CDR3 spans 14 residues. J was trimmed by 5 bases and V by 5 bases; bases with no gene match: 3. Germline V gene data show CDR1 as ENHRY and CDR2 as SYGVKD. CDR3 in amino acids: CAISRLAGDNEQFF. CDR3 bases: TGTGCCATCAGTAGACTAGCGGGTGACAATGAGCAGTTCTTC.

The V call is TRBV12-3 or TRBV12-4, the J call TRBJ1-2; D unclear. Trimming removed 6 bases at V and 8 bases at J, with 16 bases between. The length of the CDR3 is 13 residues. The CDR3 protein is CASSNNYPQGYTF. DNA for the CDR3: TGTGCCAGCAGCAACAATTATCCCCAGGGCTACACCTTC.

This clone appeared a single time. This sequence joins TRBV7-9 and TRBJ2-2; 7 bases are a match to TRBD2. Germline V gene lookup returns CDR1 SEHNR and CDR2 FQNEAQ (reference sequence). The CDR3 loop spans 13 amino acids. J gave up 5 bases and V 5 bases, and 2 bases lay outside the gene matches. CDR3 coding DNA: TGTGCCAGCAGCCGGGAGGCGACCGGGGAGCTGTTTTTT. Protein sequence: CASSREATGELFF.

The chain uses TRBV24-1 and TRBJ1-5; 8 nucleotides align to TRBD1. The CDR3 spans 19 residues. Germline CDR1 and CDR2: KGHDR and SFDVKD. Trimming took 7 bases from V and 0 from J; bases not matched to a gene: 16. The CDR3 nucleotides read TGTGCCACCAGCGAACGGTGGGACAGGAAATTTAATAGCAATCAGCCCCAGCATTTT. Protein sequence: CATSERWDRKFNSNQPQHF.

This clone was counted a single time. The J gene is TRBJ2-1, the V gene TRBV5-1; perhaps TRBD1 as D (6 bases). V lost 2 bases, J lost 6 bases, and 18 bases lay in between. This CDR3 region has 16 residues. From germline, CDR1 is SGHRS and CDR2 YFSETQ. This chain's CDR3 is CASSFQGPVIFNEQFF. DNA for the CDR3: TGCGCCAGCAGCTTCCAGGGGCCCGTCATATTCAATGAGCAGTTCTTC.

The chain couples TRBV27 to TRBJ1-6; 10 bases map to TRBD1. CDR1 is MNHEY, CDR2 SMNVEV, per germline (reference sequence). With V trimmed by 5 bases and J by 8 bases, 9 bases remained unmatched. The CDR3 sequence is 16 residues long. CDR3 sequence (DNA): TGTGCCAGCAGTCGAAACTCCGGGACAGGGGATTCACCCCTCCACTTT. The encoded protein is CASSRNSGTGDSPLHF.

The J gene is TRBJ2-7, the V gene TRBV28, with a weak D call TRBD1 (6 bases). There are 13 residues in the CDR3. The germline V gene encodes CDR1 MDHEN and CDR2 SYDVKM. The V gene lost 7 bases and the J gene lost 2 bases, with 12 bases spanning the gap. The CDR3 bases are TGTGCCAGCACAGGGGCGCGGACCTACGAGCAGTACTTC. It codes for CASTGARTYEQYF.

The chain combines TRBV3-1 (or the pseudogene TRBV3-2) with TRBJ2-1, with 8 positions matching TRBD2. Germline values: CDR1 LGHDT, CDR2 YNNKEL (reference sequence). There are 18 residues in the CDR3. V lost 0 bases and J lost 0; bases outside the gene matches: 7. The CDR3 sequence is CASSQDLQRGSSYNEQFF. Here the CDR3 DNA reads TGTGCCAGCAGCCAAGACCTCCAGCGGGGGAGCTCCTACAATGAGCAGTTCTTC.

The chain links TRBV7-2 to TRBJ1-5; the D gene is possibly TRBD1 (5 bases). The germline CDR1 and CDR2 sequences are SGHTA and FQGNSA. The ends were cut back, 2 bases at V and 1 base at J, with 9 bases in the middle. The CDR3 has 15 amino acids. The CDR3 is CASSLWGGSNQPQHF. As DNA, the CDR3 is TGTGCCAGCAGCTTATGGGGGGGGAGCAATCAGCCCCAGCATTTT.

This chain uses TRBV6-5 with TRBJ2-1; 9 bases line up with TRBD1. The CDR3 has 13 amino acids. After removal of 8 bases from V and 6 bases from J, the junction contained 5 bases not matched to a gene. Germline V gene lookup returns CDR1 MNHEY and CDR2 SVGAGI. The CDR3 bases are TGTGCCAGCTGTACGGACAGGGGCAATGAGCAGTTCTTC. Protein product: CASCTDRGNEQFF.

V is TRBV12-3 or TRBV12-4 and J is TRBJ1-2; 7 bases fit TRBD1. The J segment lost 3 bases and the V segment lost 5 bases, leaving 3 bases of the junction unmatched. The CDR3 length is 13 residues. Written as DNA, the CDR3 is TGTGCCAGCAGTCACGACAGGGACTATGGCTACACCTTC. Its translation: CASSHDRDYGYTF.